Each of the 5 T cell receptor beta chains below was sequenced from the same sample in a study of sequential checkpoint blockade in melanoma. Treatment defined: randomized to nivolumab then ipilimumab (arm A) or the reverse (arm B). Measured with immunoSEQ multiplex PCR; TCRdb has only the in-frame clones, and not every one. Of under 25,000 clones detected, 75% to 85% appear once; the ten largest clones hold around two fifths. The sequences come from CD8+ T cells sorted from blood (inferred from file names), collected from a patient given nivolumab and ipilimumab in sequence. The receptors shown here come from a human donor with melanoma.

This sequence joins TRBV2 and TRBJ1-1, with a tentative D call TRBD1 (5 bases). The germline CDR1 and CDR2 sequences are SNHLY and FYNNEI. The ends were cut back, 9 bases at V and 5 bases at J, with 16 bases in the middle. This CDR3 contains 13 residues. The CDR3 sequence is CASLGGGGTEAFF. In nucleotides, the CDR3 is TGTGCCAGTTTGGGGGGGGGAGGTACTGAAGCTTTCTTT.

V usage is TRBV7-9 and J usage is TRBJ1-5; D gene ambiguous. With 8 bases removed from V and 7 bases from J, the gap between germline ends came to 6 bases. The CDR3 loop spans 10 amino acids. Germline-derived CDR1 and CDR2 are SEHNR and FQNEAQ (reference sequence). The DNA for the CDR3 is TGTGCCAGCTCCCTCCAGCCCCAGCATTTT. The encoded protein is CASSLQPQHF.

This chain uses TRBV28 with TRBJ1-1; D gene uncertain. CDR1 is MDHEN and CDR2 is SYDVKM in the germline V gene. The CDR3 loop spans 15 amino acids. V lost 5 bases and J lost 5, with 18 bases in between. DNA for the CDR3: TGTGCCAGCAGTATGACAACCCACGGACTTACTGAAGCTTTCTTT. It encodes CASSMTTHGLTEAFF.

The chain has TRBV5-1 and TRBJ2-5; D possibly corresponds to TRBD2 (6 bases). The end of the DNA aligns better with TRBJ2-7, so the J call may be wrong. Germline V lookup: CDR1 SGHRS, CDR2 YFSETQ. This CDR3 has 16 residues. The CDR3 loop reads CASSLDPRDLTYEQYF. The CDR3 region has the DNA TGCGCCAGCAGCTTGGACCCCCGGGACTTAACCTACGAGCAGTACTTC.

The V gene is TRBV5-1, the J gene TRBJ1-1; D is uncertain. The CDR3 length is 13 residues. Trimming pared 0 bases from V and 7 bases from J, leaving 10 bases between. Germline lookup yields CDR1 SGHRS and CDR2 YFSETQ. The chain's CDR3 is CASSLDQLVEAFF. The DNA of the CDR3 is TGCGCCAGCAGCTTGGACCAACTAGTTGAAGCTTTCTTT. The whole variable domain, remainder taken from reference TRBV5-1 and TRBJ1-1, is KAGVTQTPRYLIKTRGQQVTLSCSPISGHRSVSWYQQTPGQGLQFLFEYFSETQRNKGNFPGRFSGRQFSNSRSEMNVSTLELGDSALYLCASSLDQLVEAFFGQGTRLTVV.